The next 11 T cell receptor beta chains were all read from a single sample in a study of T cells expressing NK-cell markers. From its re-call of the 5' RACE reads, TCRdb lists each CDR3 protein once, without DNA. This listing includes 500,000 to 600,000 distinct CDR3 sequences. Sequencing was carried out using blood T cells: a sorted CD56 or NKG2C T cell subset, CD4+ or CD8+ T cells, or bulk PBMC T cells (not recorded which). Receptors were obtained from a man younger than 30 in good health.

This chain uses TRBV12-3 or TRBV12-4 with TRBJ1-4; with no DNA, the TCRdb D assignment of TRBD1 cannot be verified. The CDR3 has 13 amino acids. The CDR3 protein is CASRDRSGEKLFF.

This chain links TRBV7-2 with TRBJ2-5. Germline V gene sequence: CDR1 SGHTA, CDR2 FQGNSA. This CDR3 is built from 15 residues. The CDR3 loop is CASSPEAGRQETQYF.

V usage is TRBV29-1 and J usage is TRBJ2-3. CDR1 and CDR2 from the germline V gene are SQVTM and ANQGSEA. This CDR3 has 14 residues. The chain's CDR3 is CSVEGSRSTDTQYF.

The gene calls are TRBV29-1 and TRBJ2-2; with no DNA, the TCRdb D assignment of TRBD1 cannot be verified. Per germline, CDR1 SQVTM and CDR2 ANQGSEA. The CDR3 is made up of 15 amino acids. CDR3 sequence reads: CSVYGTGGNTGELFF.

The rearrangement uses TRBV27 and TRBJ2-4; with no DNA, the TCRdb D assignment of TRBD1 cannot be verified. Germline V lookup: CDR1 MNHEY, CDR2 SMNVEV (reference sequence). This CDR3 comprises 11 residues. CDR3: CASKAGHIQYF.

The V call is TRBV20-1, the J call TRBJ2-7; TCRdb designates TRBD1, a call that cannot be tested without DNA. This CDR3 comprises 15 residues. Germline values: CDR1 DFQATT, CDR2 SNEGSKA (reference sequence). This CDR3 reads CSAIGGNLGNYEQYF.

The chain is built from TRBV20-1 and TRBJ2-1. Germline V CDR1 and CDR2: DFQATT, SNEGSKA (reference sequence). The CDR3 contains 11 residues. CDR3 amino acids: CSERAANEQFF.

CDR3 in amino acids: CASSYAPVGYNEQFF. This chain uses TRBV6-2 or TRBV6-3 with TRBJ2-1; there is no DNA to check the TCRdb D call of TRBD1. Germline CDR1 reads MNHEY; CDR2 reads SVGEGT. CDR3 size: 15 residues.

V is TRBV10-3 and J is TRBJ2-5; as DNA is missing, the TRBD1 call by TCRdb cannot be tested. The CDR3 covers 11 residues. CDR1 and CDR2 from the germline V gene are ENHRY and SYGVKD. The CDR3 sequence: CATGTVETQYF.

V gene TRBV12-3 or TRBV12-4 combines with J gene TRBJ1-2; TCRdb's assignment of TRBD1 cannot be checked, as there is no DNA. CDR3 length: 14 residues. CDR3 amino acids: CASSFPSLVEGYTF.

This rearrangement joins TRBV5-6 to TRBJ2-2; the D call from TCRdb, TRBD1, cannot be confirmed without DNA. The CDR3 contains 15 residues. Germline V lookup: CDR1 SGHDT, CDR2 YYEEEE. CDR3 amino acids: CASSSRTDNTGELFF.